The 27 T cell receptor beta chains given below trace back to one sample, sequenced in a study of T cells in Graves' hyperthyroidism and ophthalmopathy. RNA transcripts provided the source from which TCR beta CDR3 regions were amplified. The TCR CDR3 was amplified in a first-round RT-PCR using the HTBI primer set. TCRdb itself ran the multiplex PCR reads through MiXCR, one entry per CDR3 protein. The sample lists 500,000 to 600,000 distinct CDR3 sequences; 46% were seen once. The specimen sequenced was peripheral blood or thyroid tissue (not recorded which). All receptors come from an adult woman with Graves' disease, either hyperthyroidism or ophthalmopathy (not recorded which).

This chain links TRBV14 with TRBJ2-2; D is uncertain. In germline, CDR1 is SGHDN, CDR2 FVKESK. V lost 1 base, J lost 8 bases, and 11 bases lay in between. The CDR3 loop spans 14 amino acids. Written as DNA, the CDR3 is TGTGCCAGCAGCCAAGGCACTTTGTCGGGGGAGCTGTTTTTT. This sequence encodes CASSQGTLSGELFF. The complete variable domain, with remaining parts taken from reference TRBV14 and TRBJ2-2, reads EAGVTQFPSHSVIEKGQTVTLRCDPISGHDNLYWYRRVMGKEIKFLLHFVKESKQDESGMPNNRFLAERTGGTYSTLKVQPAELEDSGVYFCASSQGTLSGELFFGEGSRLTVL.

The chain uses TRBV7-9 and TRBJ1-2; D not certain. From germline, CDR1 is SEHNR and CDR2 FQNEAQ (reference sequence). Trimming cost V 5 bases and J 11 bases, with 9 bases left between them. The CDR3 runs 10 residues. As DNA, the CDR3 is TGTGCCAGCAGCCCCCCCGGGTACACCTTC. Translating gives CASSPPGYTF.

The rearrangement links TRBV7-9 to TRBJ2-7; a weak D match, TRBD2 (5 bases). The V and J ends lost 4 bases and 2 bases respectively, with 9 bases between them. CDR1 is SEHNR and CDR2 is FQNEAQ in the germline V gene (reference sequence). This CDR3 has 13 amino acids. The chain's CDR3 is CASSSRETYEQYF. The CDR3 DNA sequence: TGTGCCAGCAGCTCCCGGGAAACCTACGAGCAGTACTTC.

There are a few counts of this clonotype. V usage is TRBV19 and J usage is TRBJ1-6, with 9 bases that match TRBD1. The CDR3 is 14 residues long. CDR1 LNHDA and CDR2 SQIVND come from the germline V gene (reference sequence). V lost 7 bases, J lost 10 bases, and 8 bases stayed unmatched. CDR3 sequence: CASTLGQGQSPLHF. CDR3 DNA sequence: TGTGCCAGTACCCTGGGACAGGGTCAATCACCCCTCCACTTT.

A remark on this clonotype: This may arise from a read error, as a much more abundant clone is one base away. The chain combines TRBV6-6 with TRBJ1-1; the match to TRBD1 covers 9 bases. Germline CDR1 and CDR2: MNHNY and SVGAGI (reference sequence). This CDR3 spans 17 amino acids. CDR3 in amino acids: CASSDHRGRIANIEAFF. DNA of the CDR3: TGTGCCAGCAGTGACCACAGGGGGCGGATTGCGAACATTGAAGCTTTCTTT.

Concerning this clonotype itself: A much larger clone differs by one base, so this may be a read error. V is TRBV20-1 and J is TRBJ1-1; D gene unclear. Germline CDR1 reads DFQATT; CDR2 reads SNEGSKA (reference sequence). Trimming removed 5 bases at V and 10 bases at J, with 14 bases between. The CDR3 contains 11 residues. CDR3 sequence (DNA): TGCAGTGCTTCTAAACCCGAGGGAGCTTTCTTT. This translates into CSASKPEGAFF.

This sequence joins TRBV5-4 and TRBJ2-1; 9 positions match TRBD1. The germline V gene encodes CDR1 SGHNT and CDR2 YYREEE (reference sequence). V lost 4 bases and J lost 4; bases outside the gene matches: 6. This CDR3 is built from 15 residues. The CDR3: CASSVGQGTYNEQFF. The CDR3 DNA sequence: TGTGCCAGCAGCGTTGGACAGGGGACATACAATGAGCAGTTCTTC.

This clonotype occurred once. This sequence joins TRBV5-5 and TRBJ1-2; 8 nucleotides agree with TRBD1. Germline values: CDR1 SGHKS, CDR2 YYEKEE (reference sequence). Losses at the gene ends were 4 bases for V and 8 bases for J; bases not matched to a gene: 10. The CDR3 is made up of 14 amino acids. CDR3 in amino acids: CASSGGQGPDGYTF. In nucleotides, the CDR3 is TGTGCCAGCAGCGGTGGACAGGGCCCCGACGGCTACACCTTC.

This clonotype showed up just a few times. This rearrangement joins TRBV2 to TRBJ1-6; D is unclear. Trimming pared 7 bases from V and 9 bases from J, leaving 19 bases between. The CDR3 is 15 residues long. Germline V lookup: CDR1 SNHLY, CDR2 FYNNEI. CDR3 coding DNA: TGTGCCAGCACCGGATGGGCGGGGTACAGTTCACCCCTCCACTTT. Protein product: CASTGWAGYSSPLHF.

This clonotype has at least ten counts. J is TRBJ2-7 and V is TRBV5-1, with 7 bases that match TRBD1. The CDR3 extends over 13 amino acids. J was trimmed by 7 bases and V by 4 bases; bases with no gene match: 8. CDR1 is SGHRS and CDR2 is YFSETQ in the germline V gene. DNA for the CDR3: TGCGCCAGCAGCACGACAGGGTTTGGTGAGCAGTACTTC. Its protein product is CASSTTGFGEQYF.

The chain employs TRBV18 and TRBJ2-3; D is unclear. Germline CDR1 and CDR2: KGHSH and LQKENI. The length of the CDR3 is 12 residues. The V gene lost 3 bases and the J gene lost 1 base, with 2 bases spanning the gap. CDR3 bases: TGTGCCAGCTCACCCCGCACAGATACGCAGTATTTT. It specifies CASSPRTDTQYF.

As to this clonotype: This sequence may be a read error, since a much larger clone differs from it by one base. V usage is TRBV12-3 or TRBV12-4 and J usage is TRBJ2-7; perhaps D is TRBD1 or TRBD2 (5 bases each). V was pared by 8 bases and J by 2 bases, with 13 bases between. The CDR3 has 13 residues. The DNA for the CDR3 is TGTGCCAGCGGTGGGACGGACCCCTACGAGCAGTACTTC. Amino acids: CASGGTDPYEQYF.

This clonotype was counted at least ten times. V usage is TRBV7-3 and J usage is TRBJ2-7, with TRBD2 identical over 9 bases. The CDR3 has 15 residues. The V gene end was trimmed by 5 bases and the J gene end by 6 bases; junction bases not matched to a gene: 11. The germline V gene has CDR1 SGHTA and CDR2 FQGTGA. The CDR3 protein is CASSPSASGKGEQYF. The CDR3 coding sequence is TGTGCCAGCAGCCCCTCGGCTAGCGGGAAGGGCGAGCAGTACTTC.

This clonotype was observed a handful of times. The chain has TRBV2 and TRBJ2-7, with D perhaps matching TRBD2 (6 bases). This CDR3 has 15 residues. The ends were cut back, 2 bases at V and 4 bases at J, with 15 bases in the middle. Looked up from germline, CDR1 is SNHLY and CDR2 is FYNNEI. The DNA for the CDR3 is TGTGCCAGCAGTGAATTAGCGGCAAAACAATACGAGCAGTACTTC. Protein product: CASSELAAKQYEQYF.

This clonotype was seen repeatedly, ten times or more. The chain joins TRBV29-1 to TRBJ2-5, with D possibly being TRBD2 (6 bases). The V end was cut by 8 bases, the J end by 5 bases, with 15 bases between. The germline gives CDR1 SQVTM, CDR2 ANQGSEA. CDR3 length equals 12 residues. DNA of the CDR3: TGCAGCATTAGCGGTACAAGGGAGACCCAGTACTTC. This encodes CSISGTRETQYF.

The chain couples TRBV12-3 or TRBV12-4 to TRBJ1-2, with 7 bases that match TRBD1. The CDR3 consists of 14 residues. V trimming: 6 bases; J trimming: 8 bases; junction bases outside the gene matches: 12. The CDR3 sequence is CASSPGGPFRGYTF. In nucleotides, the CDR3 is TGTGCCAGCAGCCCAGGGGGACCGTTTCGAGGCTACACCTTC.

This clonotype came up many times. The chain has TRBV28 and TRBJ2-7; a possible D gene is TRBD2 (5 bases). CDR1 and CDR2 from the germline V gene are MDHEN and SYDVKM. This CDR3 has 13 amino acids. The V end was cut by 10 bases, the J end by 3 bases, with 16 bases between. CDR3 loop: CATWSTRDYEQYF. In nucleotides, the CDR3 is TGTGCCACCTGGTCAACCCGGGACTACGAGCAGTACTTC. Complete variable domain (other parts from reference TRBV28 and TRBJ2-7): DVKVTQSSRYLVKRTGEKVFLECVQDMDHENMFWYRQDPGLGLRLIYFSYDVKMKEKGDIPEGYSVSREKKERFSLILESASTNQTSMYLCATWSTRDYEQYFGPGTRLTVT.

In its sample, this clonotype was seen a few times. The chain carries TRBV2 and TRBJ2-5; D ambiguous. V was clipped by 10 bases and J by 1 base, with 4 bases between them. Germline V gene data show CDR1 as SNHLY and CDR2 as FYNNEI. The CDR3 runs 10 residues. The CDR3 loop reads CATPQETQYF. The CDR3 nucleotides read TGTGCCACTCCCCAAGAGACCCAGTACTTC.

J is TRBJ1-1 and V is TRBV20-1; a possible D gene is TRBD1 (6 bases). With 6 bases removed from V and 3 bases from J, the gap between germline ends came to 14 bases. The CDR3 length is 13 residues. Germline lookup yields CDR1 DFQATT and CDR2 SNEGSKA (reference sequence). The CDR3 DNA reads as TGCAGTGCCCCCCGGAACAGGGACACTGAAGCTTTCTTT. Encoded protein: CSAPRNRDTEAFF.

The rearrangement links TRBV4-1 to TRBJ1-1; TRBD1 matches 9 bases. J was trimmed by 1 base and V by 7 bases; bases with no gene match: 1. The germline gives CDR1 MGHRA, CDR2 YSYEKL. The length of the CDR3 is 13 residues. CDR3 sequence reads: CASMGQGNTEAFF. The CDR3 region has the DNA TGCGCCAGCATGGGACAGGGGAACACTGAAGCTTTCTTT.

The genes are TRBV6-1 and TRBJ2-5; D may be TRBD1 (6 bases). The CDR3 consists of 18 residues. The V end lost 6 bases, the J end lost 0 bases, and 23 bases lay between the germline ends. The germline V gene has CDR1 MNHNS and CDR2 SASEGT. The CDR3 protein is CASSPAGLRGDDQETQYF. The CDR3 region has the DNA TGTGCCAGCAGCCCCGCGGGCCTCAGGGGCGACGACCAAGAGACCCAGTACTTC.

This clonotype showed up just a few times. V gene TRBV13 combines with J gene TRBJ2-7; tentatively, D is TRBD1 (5 bases). The CDR3 is made up of 15 amino acids. Trimming pared 6 bases from V and 0 bases from J, leaving 15 bases between. Germline V CDR1 and CDR2: PRHDT, FYEKMQ (reference sequence). The CDR3 coding sequence is TGTGCCAGCAGTTTTAGGGGCGGCAACTCCTACGAGCAGTACTTC. Its protein product is CASSFRGGNSYEQYF. The full variable domain, completed using reference TRBV13 and TRBJ2-7, is AAGVIQSPRHLIKEKRETATLKCYPIPRHDTVYWYQQGPGQDPQFLISFYEKMQSDKGSIPDRFSAQQFSDYHSELNMSSLELGDSALYFCASSFRGGNSYEQYFGPGTRLTVT.

This clonotype was recorded a few times. A read error may produce the germline difference seen at one junction end. The genes are TRBV28 and TRBJ2-5; D unresolved. Germline CDR1 is MDHEN and CDR2 is SYDVKM. The CDR3 runs to 15 residues. In DNA, the CDR3 is TGTGCCAACAGTTTAGTTGGAGACATCGGAGAGACCCAGTACTTC. Encoded protein: CANSLVGDIGETQYF.

With respect to this clonotype: The junction does not match germline at one end; this may be a read error. The V and J genes are TRBV15 and TRBJ1-5; a possible D gene is TRBD1 (6 bases). This CDR3 region has 16 residues. The V gene's germline CDR1 is LNHNV and CDR2 YYDKDF (reference sequence). CDR3 loop: CAASSEGGTTNQPQHF. The DNA for the CDR3 is TGTGCCGCCAGCAGCGAGGGAGGGACAACTAATCAGCCCCAGCATTTT.

J is TRBJ2-7 and V is TRBV10-3; D tentatively reads TRBD1 or TRBD2 (5 bases each). V was cut by 4 bases and J by 7 bases, with 8 bases left in between. The length of the CDR3 is 11 residues. Germline V CDR1 and CDR2: ENHRY, SYGVKD. CDR3 amino acids: CAISVRGEQYF. The CDR3 DNA is TGTGCCATCAGTGTGAGGGGAGAGCAGTACTTC.

To note about this clonotype: Being one base from a much bigger clone, this may be a read error. This sequence joins TRBV9 and TRBJ1-1; D not resolved. The germline V gene encodes CDR1 SGDLS and CDR2 YYNGEE. The CDR3 length is 14 residues. Deletions cut 0 bases from V and 3 bases from J, with 9 bases between. As DNA, the CDR3 is TGTGCCAGCAGCGTAGAAGCGGGTTACACTGAAGCTTTCTTT. It translates to CASSVEAGYTEAFF.

In regard to this clonotype: The junction and the germline gene differ at one end; a read error may be behind it. The V gene is TRBV2, the J gene TRBJ2-6, with D possibly being TRBD2 (5 bases). CDR3 size: 16 residues. The germline V gene encodes CDR1 SNHLY and CDR2 FYNNEI. The CDR3 loop reads CASREGLTSGANVLTF. CDR3 DNA sequence: TGTGCCAGCAGGGAAGGACTGACCTCTGGGGCCAACGTCCTGACTTTC.